This T cell receptor beta chain was recorded in a study of shared clonotypes between healthy human individuals (TCRdb year 2020). As for the study more broadly: The cohort included a few men and a couple of women between 18 and 49 years of age. For each donor, CD4 naive and CD4 memory were each run on three plates, CD8 naive on two plates, and CD8 memory on one plate. The study deeply sequenced blood TCR repertoires of several healthy adults to estimate repertoire size and the extent of clonotype sharing between individuals. Different laboratories and diverse techniques were used to prepare libraries and sequence TCR repertoires, to increase sequencing depth and limit assay-specific biases. Between about 0.9 and 10 billion PBMCs per donor were obtained by leukapheresis.

From a lookup of the germline V gene, CDR1 and CDR2 are MNHEY and SVGAGI. The CDR3 measures 15 amino acids from cysteine to phenylalanine. CDR3 DNA only is kept here, 45 bases in frame from base 1. Here V drops 6 bases and J drops 6 bases, and the junction holds 4 bases not matched to any gene. With respect to this clone: No cognate antigen has been identified for it. There are no base qualities to consult, and no much larger clone falls within one base. Other DNA sequences in the same sample also yield this CDR3.

The donors were healthy, HIV-negative adults with no recently reported acute infections or vaccinations. Every donor was a Caucasian adult residing in Nashville, Tennessee, USA. CD4+ T cells were enriched through magnetic negative selection, after which naive cells were positively selected on CD45RA and the remaining negative fraction served as the memory subset. Blood was obtained by leukapheresis, after which PBMCs were separated by Ficoll-Histopaque density gradient centrifugation and cryopreserved in liquid nitrogen vapor phase. Analytical flow cytometry was used to check the purity and quantity of each magnetically sorted T cell population. Each sorted fraction had its genomic DNA isolated and then quantified by UV absorbance on a Nanodrop 2000c. TCR CDR3 regions were amplified from genomic DNA by multiplex PCR using the deep immunoSEQ assay. Genomic DNA extracted from each cell subset was distributed evenly over all wells of several immunoSEQ 96-well plates, and each plate served as one replicate. Each replicate PCR for sorted subsets received approximately 200 ng genomic DNA, equal to 30,000 or so T cell genomes. Purified libraries were measured with a Qubit 3.0 fluorometer, size-checked on a Bioanalyzer 2100, and measured again with the KAPA Library Quantification kit. A separate single-read 150-cycle Illumina NextSeq 550 flow cell was used to sequence each immunoSEQ 96-well plate. The study's processing was this. Because the immunoSEQ output held only junctional sequences and lacked quality scores, the filtering could not match the filtering applied to full-length reads. Sequences were annotated with PyIR, a Python wrapper for IgBLAST v1.9, and V/J genes and CDR3 were assigned using IMGT germline references. Reads were filtered out if the reads had weak V/J assignments (E-value above 1e-6), no CDR3, stop codons, out-of-frame junctions, or ambiguous translated residues. V3J clonotypes were defined as sequences sharing an identical inferred V gene, J gene, and CDR3 amino acid sequence. To compute the percentage overlap between repertoires, the number of shared unique clonotypes was divided by the size of the smaller repertoire. Three approaches were used to assess repertoire richness: RTK rarefaction, the Chao1 estimator, and Recon v2.1 estimates of unobserved clonotypes. For all TCRbeta clonotypes obtained by the gDNA method from a few donors, generation probabilities were computed with OLGA. In its TCRdb copy, this immuneACCESS table keeps in-frame sequences only and misses some clones. Where compared with another copy, unresolved V genes explain less than half of these, and the others have no known cause. D and trimming come from the DNA, and the V and J calls and clone size come from that table. This sample holds 550,000 to 850,000 clones; under 80% were observed only once. Together, the top ten hold 1.5% to 2% of the sample.

The study at large found these results: Naive subsets generally had larger estimated clonotype richness than memory subsets did. About 5% of naive CD4, roughly 3.6% of naive CD8, roughly 2.4% of memory CD4, and around 0.42% of memory CD8 clonotypes were shared across several donors. Sampling was restricted to blood, and TCR repertoires in tissues likely differ from the TCR repertoires found in blood. The small number of donors limited the genetic and exposure-history diversity represented. Compared with non-shared clonotypes, the clonotypes found in all four sorted-subset donors had higher generation probabilities. Based on pairwise subsampling, the degree of clonotype sharing among donors was expected to be affected by sequencing depth. Incomplete sequencing was indicated by rarefaction of sorted-subset datasets, despite the large sequencing depth.

Input material: memory CD4+ T cells sorted from blood. Explained via the paper, the cell subset or site label denotes: CD45RA-negative fraction. The chain uses TRBV6-5 and TRBJ2-1; 14 junctional bases match TRBD2. This clonotype was obtained from a woman aged 25 to 39 in good health. The nucleotide sequence is TGTGCCAGCAGCTCGGGACTAGCGGGAGTCAATGAGCAGTTCTTC. Its amino acids are CASSSGLAGVNEQFF.